The 6 T cell receptor beta chains presented below share a single source sample, sequenced in a study of shared clonotypes between healthy human individuals. In the naive CD8 group, cells lacked CD45RO and were positively selected for CCR7, so terminally differentiated effector memory CD45RA+ cells were left out. Profiled with immunoSEQ multiplex PCR; TCRdb holds only in-frame clones, not every one. This sample has a few million clones, with around 93% found just once. The source material was naive CD8+ T cells from PBMCs. Receptors originate from a man in his late teens or twenties in good health. Some clones in this sample may be carry-over from other donors' samples.

The V and J genes are TRBV7-9 and TRBJ1-1; D is unclear. This CDR3 region has 13 residues. The V gene's germline CDR1 is SEHNR and CDR2 FQNEAQ (reference sequence). The ends were cut back, 5 bases at V and 2 bases at J, with 9 bases in the middle. The chain's CDR3 is CASSHGENTEAFF. In DNA form, the CDR3 reads TGTGCCAGCAGCCACGGGGAAAACACTGAAGCTTTCTTT.

V usage is TRBV7-2 and J usage is TRBJ2-2, with a weak D call TRBD1 (7 bases). The CDR3 has 19 residues. Germline loops: CDR1 SGHTA, CDR2 FQGNSA. V lost 1 base and J lost 5, with 23 bases in between. In DNA, the CDR3 is TGTGCCAGCAGCTTAGTATCAGGGGGGCGATTTCGTGGTACCGGGGAGCTGTTTTTT. Its protein product is CASSLVSGGRFRGTGELFF.

Worth noting for this clone: Different DNA sequences within this sample yield the same CDR3. V gene TRBV19 combines with J gene TRBJ1-1; D gene unclear. This CDR3 has 12 residues. Germline V gene lookup returns CDR1 LNHDA and CDR2 SQIVND (reference sequence). Trimming cost V 6 bases and J 2 bases, with 7 bases left between them. The CDR3 loop is CASRPGNTEAFF. DNA for the CDR3: TGTGCCAGTAGGCCTGGAAACACTGAAGCTTTCTTT.

The chain uses TRBV6-5 and TRBJ2-7; TRBD1 might be the D (6 bases). Trimming took 4 bases from V and 2 from J, leaving 12 bases between them. This CDR3 region has 14 residues. Germline assignment: CDR1 MNHEY and CDR2 SVGAGI. In DNA form, the CDR3 reads TGTGCCAGCAGTTTCGCCTACAGGGCCTACGAGCAGTACTTC. This encodes CASSFAYRAYEQYF.

V usage is TRBV7-9 and J usage is TRBJ2-7; unclear D gene. Germline loops: CDR1 SEHNR, CDR2 FQNEAQ (reference sequence). V was pared by 1 base and J by 4 bases, with 8 bases between. The CDR3 sequence is 13 residues long. The DNA for the CDR3 is TGTGCCAGCAGCTTAGACGCCTATTACGAGCAGTACTTC. This codes for CASSLDAYYEQYF.

The chain is built from TRBV7-9 and TRBJ1-4; 12 bases match TRBD1. This CDR3 is built from 18 residues. Losses at the gene ends were 5 bases for V and 10 bases for J; bases not matched to a gene: 17. The germline V gene has CDR1 SEHNR and CDR2 FQNEAQ (reference sequence). The CDR3: CASSLGTGGPFWHAKLFF. The CDR3 DNA follows: TGTGCCAGCAGCCTGGGGACAGGGGGCCCGTTCTGGCATGCAAAACTGTTTTTT.